A single sample gave rise to the 2 T cell receptor beta chains below, sequenced in a study of T-cell memory formation after mild COVID-19. One entry per CDR3 protein, called by TCRdb with MiXCR from the 5' RACE reads. The sample includes around 12,000 distinct CDR3 sequences, roughly 15% seen only once; the top ten take around half. What was sequenced was PBMCs or a T cell subset sorted from them (not recorded which). Receptor source: a man aged 18 to 29 who had mild COVID-19 (a few samples of this study predate the infection). Cell type and time point are not known.

CDR3 sequence (DNA): TGTGCCAGCAGCGTAGGGGCAAGCTCTAACTATGGCTACACCTTC. Its translation is CASSVGASSNYGYTF. The V and J genes are TRBV9 and TRBJ1-2; D is uncertain. Between the trimmed V and J ends, which lost 0 bases and 0 bases, there was a span of 9 bases. The CDR3 contains 15 residues. Germline loops: CDR1 SGDLS, CDR2 YYNGEE.

The chain recombines TRBV7-9 with TRBJ2-1; a possible D gene is TRBD2 (5 bases). The CDR3 is made up of 16 amino acids. In germline, CDR1 is SEHNR, CDR2 FQNEAQ (reference sequence). V lost 0 bases and J 7 bases, leaving 16 bases between the germline ends. This chain's CDR3 is CASSLALGGARNEQFF. CDR3 nucleotide sequence: TGTGCCAGCAGCTTAGCGCTAGGAGGAGCGCGGAATGAGCAGTTCTTC.